The 8 T cell receptor beta chains listed next were all sequenced from one sample in a study of T-cell memory formation after mild COVID-19. In TCRdb, the 5' RACE reads were re-called with MiXCR into one record per CDR3 protein. The sample lists roughly 350,000 distinct CDR3 sequences, 20% to 25% occurring once. Sequenced sample: PBMCs or a T cell subset sorted from them (not recorded which). Receptor source: an adult woman who had mild COVID-19 (a few samples of this study predate the infection). Cell type and time point are not known.

The V and J genes are TRBV24-1 and TRBJ2-1; TRBD2 aligns across 8 bases. Losses at the gene ends were 4 bases for V and 4 bases for J; bases not matched to a gene: 5. The CDR3 totals 15 residues. Germline CDR1 is KGHDR and CDR2 is SFDVKD. The CDR3 DNA sequence: TGTGCCACCAGTGAGTTGGTAGCGGGATACAATGAGCAGTTCTTC. This gives the protein CATSELVAGYNEQFF.

V usage is TRBV24-1 and J usage is TRBJ2-2, with D hard to call. V lost 5 bases and J 6 bases, leaving 9 bases between the germline ends. Germline lookup yields CDR1 KGHDR and CDR2 SFDVKD. CDR3 length: 13 amino acids. CDR3 residues: CATSGNSAGELFF. The DNA of the CDR3 is TGTGCCACCAGTGGAAATTCGGCCGGGGAGCTGTTTTTT.

The chain recombines TRBV7-9 with TRBJ1-4, with D uncertain. Germline-derived CDR1 and CDR2 are SEHNR and FQNEAQ (reference sequence). CDR3 length equals 13 residues. The V end lost 1 base, the J end lost 7 bases, and 7 bases lay between the germline ends. CDR3 residues: CASSLVHGEKLFF. The CDR3 DNA reads TGTGCCAGCAGCTTAGTCCACGGTGAAAAACTGTTTTTT.

The rearrangement joins TRBV15 to TRBJ2-1; D unclear. The germline gives CDR1 LNHNV, CDR2 YYDKDF (reference sequence). The CDR3 has 13 residues. V lost 0 bases, J lost 9 bases, and 9 bases lay in between. The CDR3 DNA sequence: TGTGCCACCAGCAGAGATCGATCAACTGAGCAGTTCTTC. This gives the protein CATSRDRSTEQFF.

This clonotype was seen more than once but under ten times. CDR3 sequence (DNA): TGTGCCAGCAGCCAAGAACTAACAGGCTATGGCTACACCTTC. It yields the protein CASSQELTGYGYTF. The chain uses TRBV3-1 and TRBJ1-2, with D maybe TRBD1 (5 bases). The CDR3 has 14 residues. Trimming shortened V by 0 bases and J by 4 bases, and 9 bases separated the two germline ends. Germline CDR1 and CDR2: LGHDT and YNNKEL (reference sequence).

The chain couples TRBV6-2 or TRBV6-3 to TRBJ2-4; 7 bases are shared with TRBD1. Germline values: CDR1 MNHEY, CDR2 SVGEGT. CDR3 length: 14 amino acids. J was trimmed by 0 bases and V by 10 bases; bases with no gene match: 6. CDR3 in amino acids: CATRTGEAKNIQYF. In DNA, the CDR3 is TGTGCCACCCGGACAGGTGAAGCCAAAAACATTCAGTACTTC.

The genes are TRBV7-8 and TRBJ2-1; tentatively, D is TRBD2 (7 bases). The germline V gene has CDR1 SGHVS and CDR2 FQNEAQ. The CDR3 has 16 amino acids. V lost 1 base, J lost 7 bases, and 17 bases lay in between. CDR3 region: CASSLVVGGATNEQFF. Written as DNA, the CDR3 is TGTGCCAGCAGCTTAGTAGTGGGGGGGGCTACTAATGAGCAGTTCTTC. Complete variable domain (other parts from reference TRBV7-8 and TRBJ2-1): GAGVSQSPRYKVAKRGQDVALRCDPISGHVSLFWYQQALGQGPEFLTYFQNEAQLDKSGLPSDRFFAERPEGSVSTLKIQRTQQEDSAVYLCASSLVVGGATNEQFFGPGTRLTVL.

This clonotype was seen only a few times. The chain recombines TRBV3-1 with TRBJ2-2, with unresolved D. V dropped 6 bases and J dropped 6 bases, with 14 bases sitting between them. CDR3 length equals 14 residues. From germline, CDR1 is LGHDT and CDR2 YNNKEL (reference sequence). CDR3 protein: CASRPPAIPGELFF. DNA for the CDR3: TGTGCCAGCAGACCACCCGCGATCCCCGGGGAGCTGTTTTTT. Complete variable domain (other parts from reference TRBV3-1 and TRBJ2-2): DTAVSQTPKYLVTQMGNDKSIKCEQNLGHDTMYWYKQDSKKFLKIMFSYNNKELIINETVPNRFSPKSPDKAHLNLHINSLELGDSAVYFCASRPPAIPGELFFGEGSRLTVL.